The entry that follows covers one TCR beta chain sequence. This sample was taken from a study of blood T cell repertoires in COVID-19. Study background: Samples representing acute and convalescent COVID-19 were sourced from the United States, Italy and Spain. T cells, B-cell-depleted T cells, or PBMCs provided the cDNA or gDNA that served as material.

The data were produced by immunoSEQ multiplex PCR, yet TCRdb's version contains in-frame clones alone and is incomplete. The repertoire consists of some 210,000 clones, with roughly nine tenths occurring once and the leading ten covering about 0.8%. Sequenced: peripheral blood. This sequence originates from a man aged 55 to 70 with COVID-19, enrolled during active disease.

For the CDR3, the DNA is TGTGCCTGGAGGACAGGGAATGCATCACCCCTCCACTTT. Translation gives CAWRTGNASPLHF. The genes are TRBV30 and TRBJ1-6, with 7 bases lining up with TRBD1. CDR1 and CDR2 from the germline V gene are GTSNPN and SVGIG (reference sequence). The CDR3 has 13 residues. V lost 3 bases, J lost 10 bases, and 6 bases stayed unmatched.